This entry lists 25 T cell receptor beta chains sequenced from one sample in a study of blood T cell repertoires in COVID-19 (dated by TCRdb to the early 2020s). Libraries were constructed by the immunoSEQ multiplex PCR assay. TCRdb took over this immuneACCESS table, retaining in-frame rearrangements with V and J assigned. Such tables are incomplete; in checked studies, under half of the missing clones stem from an unresolved V gene, and the remainder is unexplained. This sample comprises more than 150,000 clones, roughly 90% of them detected only once. 5.5% to 8.5% of the sample belongs to the ten largest clones. Material for sequencing was PBMCs or T cells enriched from blood (not recorded which). These receptors were obtained from a woman aged 45-65 years who had recovered from COVID-19.

This rearrangement joins TRBV7-8 to TRBJ2-1, with 7 bases lining up with TRBD2. From germline, CDR1 is SGHVS and CDR2 FQNEAQ. This CDR3 comprises 16 residues. V lost 1 base to trimming and J lost 0 bases; unmatched junction nucleotides: 3. CDR3 in amino acids: CASSLEGGSSYNEQFF. CDR3 bases: TGTGCCAGCAGCTTAGAGGGCGGGAGCTCCTACAATGAGCAGTTCTTC.

The chain recombines TRBV6-1 with TRBJ1-4; D uncertain. Germline CDR1 MNHNS, CDR2 SASEGT. V shed 3 bases and J shed 5 bases, with 13 bases lying between them. CDR3 size: 15 residues. The CDR3 loop is CASSEAPGLNEKLFF. CDR3 nucleotides: TGTGCCAGCAGTGAGGCCCCGGGGTTAAATGAAAAACTGTTTTTT.

The rearrangement links TRBV12-3 or TRBV12-4 to TRBJ1-1; D possibly corresponds to TRBD1 (6 bases). The ends were cut back, 2 bases at V and 4 bases at J, with 8 bases in the middle. The CDR3 is 13 amino acids. The CDR3 reads CASSLWGLTEAFF. DNA for the CDR3: TGTGCCAGCAGTTTATGGGGGCTCACTGAAGCTTTCTTT.

This clone was observed a single time. This sequence joins TRBV14 and TRBJ2-1; D is uncertain. The CDR3 is 12 amino acids. Germline CDR1 is SGHDN and CDR2 is FVKESK. Trimming cost V 0 bases and J 9 bases, with 6 bases left between them. DNA of the CDR3: TGTGCCAGCAGCCAAGACCTCGGTGAGCAGTTCTTC. Its protein product is CASSQDLGEQFF. The full variable domain, completed using reference TRBV14 and TRBJ2-1, is EAGVTQFPSHSVIEKGQTVTLRCDPISGHDNLYWYRRVMGKEIKFLLHFVKESKQDESGMPNNRFLAERTGGTYSTLKVQPAELEDSGVYFCASSQDLGEQFFGPGTRLTVL.

CDR3 DNA: TGTGCCAGCATCTCCAGGCCAGGACTGGTCACAGATACGCAGTATTTT. This codes for CASISRPGLVTDTQYF. The chain carries TRBV7-9 and TRBJ2-3; D is perhaps TRBD2 (5 bases). V lost 7 bases and J lost 2, with 19 bases in between. CDR1 and CDR2 (germline): SEHNR, FQNEAQ (reference sequence). The CDR3 contains 16 residues. The entire variable domain, with the rest obtained from reference TRBV7-9 and TRBJ2-3, is as follows: DTGVSQNPRHKITKRGQNVTFRCDPISEHNRLYWYRQTLGQGPEFLTYFQNEAQLEKSRLLSDRFSAERPKGSFSTLEIQRTEQGDSAMYLCASISRPGLVTDTQYFGPGTRLTVL.

V and J are TRBV12-3 or TRBV12-4 and TRBJ2-7; D ambiguous. Between the trimmed V and J ends, which lost 3 bases and 3 bases, there was a span of 6 bases. The CDR3 is 12 amino acids. CDR3 protein: CASSFFLYEQYF. In DNA, the CDR3 is TGTGCCAGCAGTTTTTTCCTCTACGAGCAGTACTTC.

The J gene is TRBJ1-6, the V gene TRBV7-2; possibly TRBD1 for D (6 bases). Looked up from germline, CDR1 is SGHTA and CDR2 is FQGNSA. The CDR3 covers 15 residues. V lost 3 bases, J lost 9 bases, and 15 bases lay in between. CDR3 coding DNA: TGTGCCAGCAGCTTTAGGGGGGGTAGTCTTTCACCCCTCCACTTT. Translation: CASSFRGGSLSPLHF. The entire variable domain, with the rest obtained from reference TRBV7-2 and TRBJ1-6, is as follows: GAGVSQSPSNKVTEKGKDVELRCDPISGHTALYWYRQSLGQGLEFLIYFQGNSAPDKSGLPSDRFSAERTGGSVSTLTIQRTQQEDSAVYLCASSFRGGSLSPLHFGNGTRLTVT.

J is TRBJ1-1 and V is TRBV30; D is ambiguous. The CDR3 loop spans 16 amino acids. Between the trimmed V and J ends, which lost 4 bases and 0 bases, there was a span of 18 bases. CDR1 is GTSNPN, CDR2 SVGIG, per germline (reference sequence). This chain's CDR3 is CAWTKSPGTMNTEAFF. The CDR3 DNA reads TGTGCCTGGACCAAATCCCCTGGAACTATGAACACTGAAGCTTTCTTT. The full variable domain, completed using reference TRBV30 and TRBJ1-1, is SQTIHQWPATLVQPVGSPLSLECTVEGTSNPNLYWYRQAAGRGLQLLFYSVGIGQISSEVPQNLSASRPQDRQFILSSKKLLLSDSGFYLCAWTKSPGTMNTEAFFGQGTRLTVV.

The genes are TRBV5-1 and TRBJ2-7, with D possibly TRBD2 on 6 matching bases. Germline CDR1 is SGHRS and CDR2 is YFSETQ. V lost 4 bases to trimming and J lost 0 bases, with 11 bases between them. The CDR3 is 14 residues long. The DNA for the CDR3 is TGCGCCAGCAGCCCGGGGGAGAGCTCCTACGAGCAGTACTTC. This codes for CASSPGESSYEQYF.

The chain joins TRBV15 to TRBJ1-4, with 8 bases fitting TRBD1. J was trimmed by 7 bases and V by 5 bases; bases with no gene match: 6. The CDR3 runs to 14 residues. Per the germline V gene, CDR1 is LNHNV and CDR2 is YYDKDF (reference sequence). This CDR3 reads CATSGGQVGEKLFF. CDR3 DNA sequence: TGTGCCACCAGCGGGGGACAGGTTGGTGAAAAACTGTTTTTT.

The V gene is TRBV9, the J gene TRBJ2-2; 9 positions agree with TRBD1. This CDR3 is built from 12 residues. CDR1 and CDR2 from the germline V gene are SGDLS and YYNGEE. DNA for the CDR3: TGTGCAACAGGGGGCAACACCGGGGAGCTGTTTTTT. Translated, it gives CATGGNTGELFF. The variable domain in full, completed from reference TRBV9 and TRBJ2-2, reads DSGVTQTPKHLITATGQRVTLRCSPRSGDLSVYWYQQSLDQGLQFLIQYYNGEERAKGNILERFSAQQFPDLHSELNLSSLELGDSALYFCATGGNTGELFFGEGSRLTVL.

V gene TRBV12-3 or TRBV12-4 combines with J gene TRBJ1-2; D unresolved. This CDR3 is 12 amino acids long. Between the trimmed V and J ends, which lost 5 bases and 6 bases, there was a span of 10 bases. CDR3 sequence: CASSSGLNGYTF. In DNA form, the CDR3 reads TGTGCCAGCAGTAGCGGATTAAATGGCTACACCTTC.

The J gene is TRBJ1-2, the V gene TRBV11-3, with D unclear. The CDR3 covers 11 residues. Trimming pared 7 bases from V and 5 bases from J, leaving 8 bases between. Germline assignment: CDR1 SGHNT and CDR2 YENEEA. The CDR3 region has the DNA TGTGCCAGCACCCCCGGGTATGGCTACACCTTC. Residues: CASTPGYGYTF.

The V gene is TRBV7-6, the J gene TRBJ2-1, with a tentative D call TRBD1 (5 bases). CDR1 and CDR2 from the germline V gene are SGHVS and FNYEAQ. The CDR3 runs to 13 residues. Trimming shortened V by 5 bases and J by 4 bases, and 9 bases separated the two germline ends. The CDR3 sequence is CASSPQEYNEQFF. The CDR3, as DNA: TGTGCCAGCAGCCCACAGGAGTACAATGAGCAGTTCTTC.

The count of this clone is one. The CDR3 coding sequence is TGTGCCAGCAGTGATCTCAGGGAAGAGACCCAGTACTTC. It yields the protein CASSDLREETQYF. The V and J genes are TRBV6-1 and TRBJ2-5; D possibly corresponds to TRBD1 (5 bases). The V gene's germline CDR1 is MNHNS and CDR2 SASEGT. This CDR3 has 13 amino acids. V lost 3 bases and J lost 3, with 8 bases in between.

The chain uses TRBV5-6 and TRBJ1-5, with TRBD1 matching over 8 bases. The CDR3 totals 15 residues. Germline trimming cut 4 bases from V and 0 bases from J; bases unmatched to any gene: 3. Germline loops: CDR1 SGHDT, CDR2 YYEEEE. As DNA, the CDR3 is TGTGCCAGCAGCCAAGGGACAGGTAGCAATCAGCCCCAGCATTTT. The encoded protein is CASSQGTGSNQPQHF.

V and J are TRBV7-2 and TRBJ1-3, with D possibly matching TRBD1 (5 bases). Germline-derived CDR1 and CDR2 are SGHTA and FQGNSA. The CDR3 spans 15 residues. The V and J ends lost 1 base and 1 base respectively, with 8 bases between them. The CDR3 sequence is CASSLGGVSGNTIYF. DNA of the CDR3: TGTGCCAGCAGCTTAGGGGGGGTATCTGGAAACACCATATATTTT. Looking up the rest from reference TRBV7-2 and TRBJ1-3 gives the full variable domain: GAGVSQSPSNKVTEKGKDVELRCDPISGHTALYWYRQSLGQGLEFLIYFQGNSAPDKSGLPSDRFSAERTGGSVSTLTIQRTQQEDSAVYLCASSLGGVSGNTIYFGEGSWLTVV.

CDR3 sequence: CASSGDSREAFF. CDR3 bases: TGTGCCAGCAGCGGGGACAGTCGTGAAGCTTTCTTT. The rearrangement uses TRBV13 and TRBJ1-1; the match to TRBD1 covers 7 bases. Germline V gives CDR1 PRHDT, CDR2 FYEKMQ (reference sequence). The CDR3 consists of 12 residues. The trim removed 5 bases at V and 7 bases at J, leaving 4 bases unmatched.

CDR3 residues: CASSQEGSGVFNEQFF. CDR3 DNA sequence: TGTGCCAGCAGCCAAGAAGGGTCAGGGGTATTCAATGAGCAGTTCTTC. This sequence joins TRBV4-2 and TRBJ2-1; weak D call: TRBD1 (6 bases). This CDR3 has 16 amino acids. V was shortened by 0 bases and J by 6 bases, with 15 bases between the two germline ends. The germline CDR1 and CDR2 sequences are LGHNA and YNFKEQ.

The rearrangement links TRBV10-2 to TRBJ2-3; 7 nucleotides align to TRBD2. After removal of 6 bases from V and 2 bases from J, the junction contained 8 bases not matched to a gene. Germline V CDR1 and CDR2: WSHSY, SAAADI. This CDR3 is built from 15 residues. The CDR3 region is CASSLFSGPTDTQYF. CDR3 nucleotides: TGCGCCAGCAGCCTTTTTAGCGGGCCCACAGATACGCAGTATTTT.

V usage is TRBV4-3 and J usage is TRBJ2-5; D is undetermined. The germline V and J ends were trimmed by 0 bases and 7 bases, with 15 bases remaining between them. This CDR3 comprises 15 residues. Germline V gives CDR1 LGHNA, CDR2 YSLEER. CDR3 in DNA: TGCGCCAGCAGCCAAGATTACTCCACGGGTGTGACCCAGTACTTC. Its protein product is CASSQDYSTGVTQYF.

V gene TRBV3-1 (or the pseudogene TRBV3-2) combines with J gene TRBJ2-1; D is perhaps TRBD2 (6 bases). Trimming shortened V by 4 bases and J by 2 bases, and 12 bases separated the two germline ends. Germline CDR1 and CDR2: LGHDT and YNNKEL (reference sequence). The CDR3 consists of 15 residues. CDR3 sequence reads: CASSLGGSPYNEQFF. CDR3 DNA: TGTGCCAGCAGCCTCGGAGGGAGCCCCTACAATGAGCAGTTCTTC.

The chain carries TRBV7-9 and TRBJ2-1; 8 nucleotides match TRBD1. In germline, CDR1 is SEHNR, CDR2 FQNEAQ (reference sequence). V trimming: 5 bases; J trimming: 0 bases; junction bases outside the gene matches: 9. The CDR3 has 17 residues. The CDR3 sequence: CASSAYRGSGSYNEQFF. Written as DNA, the CDR3 is TGTGCCAGCAGCGCATACAGGGGGTCCGGCTCCTACAATGAGCAGTTCTTC.

This chain uses TRBV27 with TRBJ2-2; 7 bases line up with TRBD1. CDR1 MNHEY and CDR2 SMNVEV come from the germline V gene (reference sequence). V lost 2 bases, J lost 4 bases, and 13 bases stayed unmatched. The CDR3 is 18 amino acids. The CDR3 DNA sequence: TGTGCCAGCAGTTTAACTTTCCGGGACAGTCACTTCACCGGGGAGCTGTTTTTT. It encodes CASSLTFRDSHFTGELFF.

This chain links TRBV5-5 with TRBJ2-2; D is ambiguous. V lost 0 bases to trimming and J lost 6 bases, with 12 bases between them. Germline V gene lookup returns CDR1 SGHKS and CDR2 YYEKEE (reference sequence). There are 15 residues in the CDR3. The CDR3 spells CASSLAPGFPGELFF. DNA for the CDR3: TGTGCCAGCAGCTTGGCCCCCGGGTTCCCCGGGGAGCTGTTTTTT.